The clone carrying this T cell receptor (beta chain) was counted ten times or more. Its target is not known. This entry is derived from a study of T cells in Graves' hyperthyroidism and ophthalmopathy. Findings and caveats of the study: A model of 13 V-J features distinguished ophthalmopathy from stable hyperthyroidism.

Trimming left V 4 bases short and J 4 bases short, with 14 bases between. The CDR3 length is 13 residues. From germline, CDR1 is DFQATT and CDR2 SNEGSKA (reference sequence). The investigators amplified TCR beta CDR3 regions from RNA transcripts. First-round RT-PCR with HTBI primers amplified the TCR CDR3 region. TCRdb itself ran the multiplex PCR reads through MiXCR, one entry per CDR3 protein. This sample has around 520,000 distinct CDR3 sequences, with approximately 15% found just once. The rearrangement joins TRBV20-1 to TRBJ2-7, with D possibly matching TRBD2 (5 bases). The sequenced sample was blood. This clonotype originated in a middle-aged woman with Graves' hyperthyroidism. CDR3 sequence (DNA): TGCAGTGCTATCGGGGAACCTACTTACGAGCAGTACTTC. Translated: CSAIGEPTYEQYF.